Listed below are T cell receptor beta chains from one sample, sequenced in a study of blood T cell repertoires in COVID-19. Generated by immunoSEQ multiplex PCR, the TCRdb table keeps only in-frame clones and is missing some. The table records more than 140,000 clones, 70% to 85% of them present only once. What was sequenced was peripheral blood. The receptor set was obtained from a woman aged 50 to 60 in a cohort sampled during active or convalescent COVID-19. Each CDR3 is given with its conserved first and last residue. Each record gives: V gene, CDR3 protein.

TRBV11-2,CASSFGGTFTDTQYF
TRBV2,CASRFRQGSYTGELFF
TRBV7-3,CASTWGGANTGELFF
TRBV19,CASAQGFYGYTF
TRBV19,CASSIDALTNEQFF
TRBV18,CASSLRTGNYNSPLHF
TRBV7-7,CASSLGTDPAGELFF
TRBV9,CASSGRLAGAPDTQYF
TRBV5-8,CASSSHGGQARRSPLHF
TRBV12-3/TRBV12-4,CASSRHGNEKLFF